This TCR beta chain was identified during a study of shared clonotypes between healthy human individuals. On this clone itself: Antigen: not known.

CDR1 is MDHEN, CDR2 SYDVKM, per germline. V lost 5 bases and J lost 2, with 16 bases in between. This CDR3 comprises 15 residues. Repertoires were generated with immunoSEQ multiplex PCR, while TCRdb's copy carries only in-frame clones and drops some. The table lists about 1.1 million clones, 77% of them singletons, with about 0.89% in the top ten. Study-wide findings and caveats: Depth was large, yet rarefaction showed that sorted-subset sequencing was incomplete. Some naive CD4 clonotypes, approximately 4.5%, turned up in common across several donors.

The chain carries TRBV28 and TRBJ2-7, with a tentative D call TRBD1 (6 bases). Material: memory CD4+ T cells from PBMCs. As to subset: CD45RA-negative fraction. The receptor's source is a man aged 18 to 35 in good health. Some clones in this sample may be carry-over from other donors' samples. The CDR3 sequence: CASSAGQTNAYEQYF. CDR3 coding DNA: TGTGCCAGCAGTGCAGGACAGACAAACGCCTACGAGCAGTACTTC.